Included here is one T cell receptor beta chain sequence, with context. This sample was taken from a study of blood T cell repertoires in COVID-19. Original analysis: Amplification from reference gene primers served as the basis for estimated nucleated cell counts. Repertoires were generated with immunoSEQ multiplex PCR, while TCRdb's copy carries only in-frame clones and drops some. V and J calls and clone size follow that table, whereas D and trimming were derived from the DNA. Of about 250,000 clones listed, over 75% are singletons. The germline gives CDR1 MDHEN, CDR2 SYDVKM. This CDR3 comprises 13 residues. V shed 5 bases and J 1 base; nucleotides not matched to a gene: 2.

V gene TRBV28 combines with J gene TRBJ2-7; TRBD1 matches 7 bases. The TCR was taken from a man aged 40-49 years who had recovered from COVID-19. What was sequenced was PBMCs or T cells enriched from blood (not recorded which). CDR3 in DNA: TGTGCCAGCAGTGTGGGACAGTCCTACGAGCAGTACTTC. Its translation is CASSVGQSYEQYF.